This T cell receptor beta chain appears in the sequencing data of a study of cytomegalovirus exposure and HLA in healthy donors (dated by TCRdb to between 2016 and 2019). Looking at the study overall: In an earlier analysis of approximately 500 of the donors, 276 Gb of sequence data and 100 million or so unique TCR beta sequences from about 179 million T cells were reported. An early release that covered approximately 600 HLA-typed donors contained approximately 320 gigabases of sequencing data and tens of millions of unique TCR sequences. The genetic ancestry cluster associated with self-reported Caucasian donors included approximately 85% of the 300 to 400 genotyped donors. The aim of the study was to test whether cataloging public T cell receptors could identify signatures of past pathogen exposure. Using immunosequencing, the study profiled T cell repertoires from 500 to 800 subjects and related those repertoires to cytomegalovirus serostatus. Besides the first cohort of some 670 subjects, a separate validation cohort made up of 120 or so different subjects was used. To predict cytomegalovirus infection status, the study combined high-throughput TCR immunosequencing, statistical association of individual TCRs with disease status, and machine learning. In a later analysis, previously published TCR beta repertoires from some 640 donors were re-analyzed and high-resolution HLA genotyping was added so that TCR occurrence patterns could be studied. In the later analysis, no new phenotypic data were used to find candidate immune exposures; instead, reliance was placed on TCR beta sequences and their occurrence across donors. In an earlier analysis of 500 to 650 of the donors, high-throughput TCR beta sequencing was used to judge whether each TCR beta V gene segment behaved as functional or pseudogenic. Donor age, sex, ethnicity and CMV serostatus were collected together with the repertoire data. A later genetic analysis used genome-wide SNP genotypes for about 65% of the roughly 700 donors, treating that subset as a discovery cohort. Every repertoire in the discovery cohort had been generated on one and the same sequencing platform. HLA typing included class I and class II loci at four-digit resolution. The number of donors typed differed by locus, with 629-630 for A, B, C, DRB1 and DQB1, 522 for DQA1, over 600 for DPA1, and 472 for DPB1. About five DR-DQ haplotypes were treated as single units for association and clustering because of strong linkage in the cohort. Among roughly 400 genotyped donors of the cohort, an average of approximately 220,000 unique TCR beta nucleotide sequences was sequenced per donor, of which about 19% were non-productive.

In total, approximately 700 healthy bone marrow donors made up the cohort. Cohort members were all nominally healthy when sampled, although unrecorded immune exposures were likely present. The donor was CMV seropositive and belonged to the group of 250 to 300 seropositive cohort members. A peripheral blood sample was provided by each donor, and peripheral blood mononuclear cells were used for TCR beta sequencing. Genomic DNA extraction from the blood cell samples was performed with the Qiagen DNeasy Blood Extraction Kit. Relative to germline, V is 5 bases shorter and J is 6 bases shorter, with 13 bases between their ends. The CDR3 sequence holds 14 residues, the cysteine and phenylalanine included. The DNA shown is the 42-base CDR3, in frame from base 1. Sequences MNHEY (CDR1) and SVGAGI (CDR2) are obtained from the germline V gene. As to this clone: Which antigen it targets is not known. Per-base qualities were not stored, and no clone one base away is much larger.

Study-wide findings and limitations: A cluster of highly shared sequence variants was judged likely to be a technical artifact of the sequencing pipeline. A later analysis found that HLA-associated TCR beta chains were more clonally expanded and had lower generation probabilities than equally common non-associated chains. Because some donors lacked HLA typing at each locus, the association tests relied only on the typed subset. The earlier analysis of almost 600 of the donors excluded about 16 rarely observed V segments, including chromosome 9 orphons, because counts were too low. In a later analysis, 15,000 to 20,000 TCR beta sequences were associated with specific HLA alleles at a false discovery rate of 0.05. Strong co-occurrence of HLA alleles, especially DR and DQ, made assigning TCR associations to individual alleles difficult. A later analysis found that most CMV-associated TCR beta chains appeared HLA-restricted, with HLA associations seemingly driven largely by CMV exposure. V-gene and J-gene trimming of TCR beta chains was associated with a missense DCLRE1C variant in a later genetic analysis, and the association was replicated in an independent cohort. A further reported finding was that TCR beta sequences accurately predicted the HLA-A and HLA-B alleles for most subjects in the first cohort. Sequencing depth was assumed to be roughly uniform across donors in the presence/absence analyses, though that assumption may not hold. A few of the identified cytomegalovirus-associated TCR beta chains were confirmed in vitro to be specific for cytomegalovirus antigens. In a later analysis, several top co-occurrence clusters were reported to appear linked to parvovirus B19, influenza, CMV and Epstein-Barr virus. In a later genetic analysis, fewer N-insertions in productive TCRs were reported among donors in an Asian-associated ancestry cluster than the roughly 700-donor mean. In an earlier analysis of some 640 of the donors, most TCR beta V segments were observed in productive rearrangements about 87% or about 30% of the time, broadly matching IMGT annotations. The study listed 170 or so TCR beta chains as associated with cytomegalovirus. A later analysis found that TCR association rates varied across HLA loci, with DRB1 alleles showing the most associated TCRs and HLA-C alleles the fewest. Linkage disequilibrium might explain the correlated functional status among segregating V segments, but an unknown experimental factor could not be excluded. Because the 87-base-pair reads could not distinguish some IMGT-functional V segments, including TRBV6-2 and TRBV6-3, those segments were excluded. The only immune exposure information available for the cohort was CMV serostatus. Most TCR sequences were observed very rarely across donors, whereas some public TCRs were present in many individuals. The authors suggested that the approach could potentially be generalized to other disease states and immunological phenotypes. Only TCR beta chains were sequenced in this cohort, and the absence of alpha or paired-chain data limited detectable features. In both the original and validation cohorts, the classifier was reported to diagnose cytomegalovirus status with high specificity and sensitivity.

Libraries were made using the immunoSEQ multiplex PCR assay. For the multiplex PCR, a mixture combining 60 forward primers for TCR Vbeta segments and 13 reverse primers for TCR Jbeta segments was used. The CDR3 region of rearranged TCR beta genes was amplified from genomic DNA with a multiplex PCR assay. Amplified TCR beta libraries were sequenced as 87-base-pair reads on the Illumina HiSeq System. In the authors' own workflow: In a later analysis, 80 million or so unique TCR beta chains were counted across the roughly 670 repertoires, and around 10 million of these chains were shared by at least two donors. To remove PCR and sequencing errors, raw reads were error-corrected and collapsed into unique sequences using a nearest-neighbor algorithm that merged closely related sequences. Alignment of CDR3 sequences to IMGT reference sequences was used to assign V, D and J gene segments. Each retained sequence needed at least a six-nucleotide match to both a V gene segment and a J gene segment. A rearrangement counted as productive if the CDR3 had no stop codons and remained in frame with V and J, and every other rearrangement counted as non-productive. Following IMGT convention, CDR3 was defined as the stretch from the second conserved V-encoded cysteine to the conserved J-encoded phenylalanine. The earlier analysis of 500 to 600 of the donors excluded sequences that lacked an unambiguous match to a single V gene segment. In an earlier analysis of 587 of the donors, V segments were called functional above 56.7% productive rearrangements and were called segregating when the between-donor standard deviation exceeded 5%. To diagnose cytomegalovirus status from the catalog of TCR beta chain sequences, a statistical classification framework was built. A later analysis assigned V and J genes by comparing TCR nucleotide sequences with IMGT/GENE-DB human TR gene sequences. A later analysis assigned CDR3 sequences and most-parsimonious VDJ recombination scenarios with the TCRdist pipeline. A later analysis defined each TCR beta chain by its CDR3 amino acid sequence plus V-gene family, and excluded reads lacking a unique V-gene family. In a later analysis, 500 to 650 highly shared, low-generation-probability nucleotide sequences were removed to address suspected cross-contamination and a sequencing artifact. A later analysis calculated a clonal expansion index for each public chain from normalized within-repertoire ranks of inferred template counts. A later analysis computed generation probabilities with a VDJ recombination model fitted to out-of-frame rearrangements, and checked the results against IGoR. In a later analysis, hypergeometric tests were used to score TCR-TCR, TCR-HLA and TCR-CMV co-occurrence, with a repertoire-size bias correction applied to TCR pairs. A later analysis estimated false discovery rates by permuting HLA or CMV assignments 20 times. In a later analysis, co-occurring TCRs were grouped with DBSCAN, and TCRdist sequence similarity was added when clustering was performed within HLA-allele-positive subsets. For co-occurrence clustering, repertoires with fewer than 30,000 or more than 120,000 public chains were excluded, along with five repertoires with anomalous nucleotide sharing. The source is immuneACCESS, and TCRdb retained only in-frame sequences with V and J called. Part of the clones is not carried over; for the studies checked, unresolved V genes explain less than half of this, and the remainder is unexplained. For V, J and clone size, that table is used; D and trimming come from the DNA. This sample gives about 190,000 clones in total; roughly four fifths of them show up just once. The ten largest account for around 3.3% of the sample.

The chain was built from TRBV6-5 and TRBJ2-2; the best D guess is TRBD1, with 5 bases matching. Sequenced material: PBMCs. This clonotype originated in a woman in her twenties or thirties in good health and CMV-seropositive. The DNA is TGTGCCAGCAGTGCGACAGTTTCACCCGGGGAGCTGTTTTTT. It translates to CASSATVSPGELFF.